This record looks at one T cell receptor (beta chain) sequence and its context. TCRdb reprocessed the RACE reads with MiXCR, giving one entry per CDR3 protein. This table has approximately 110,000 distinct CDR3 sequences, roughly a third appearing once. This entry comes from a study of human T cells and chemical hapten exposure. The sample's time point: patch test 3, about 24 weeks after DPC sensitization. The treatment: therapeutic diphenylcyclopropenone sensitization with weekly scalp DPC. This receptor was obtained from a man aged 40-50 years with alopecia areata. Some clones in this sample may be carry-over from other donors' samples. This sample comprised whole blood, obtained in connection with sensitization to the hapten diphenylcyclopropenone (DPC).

The CDR3: CASSQGIAEEKLFF. For the CDR3, the DNA is TGTGCCAGCTCACAAGGAATCGCTGAGGAAAAACTGTTTTTT. The rearrangement links TRBV18 to TRBJ1-4; no reliable D call. The V and J ends lost 4 bases and 8 bases respectively, with 14 bases between them. This CDR3 has 14 amino acids. Germline CDR1 reads KGHSH; CDR2 reads LQKENI.